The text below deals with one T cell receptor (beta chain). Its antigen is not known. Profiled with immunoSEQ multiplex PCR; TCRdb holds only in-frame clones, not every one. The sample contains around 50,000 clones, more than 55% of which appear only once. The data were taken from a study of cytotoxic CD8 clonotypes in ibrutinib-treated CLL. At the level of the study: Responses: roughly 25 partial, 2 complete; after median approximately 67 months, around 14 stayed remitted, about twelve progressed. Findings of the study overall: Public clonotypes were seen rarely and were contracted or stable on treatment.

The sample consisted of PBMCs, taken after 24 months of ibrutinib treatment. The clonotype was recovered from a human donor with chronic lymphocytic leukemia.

The CDR3 loop is CASSLGQNEKLFF. The CDR3 coding sequence is TGTGCCAGCAGTCTCGGACAGAATGAAAAACTGTTTTTT. The rearrangement joins TRBV28 to TRBJ1-4; tentative D call: TRBD1 (6 bases). This CDR3 is 13 amino acids long. V was trimmed by 5 bases and J by 5 bases, leaving 9 bases between them. Germline values: CDR1 MDHEN, CDR2 SYDVKM.